This entry lists 30 T cell receptor beta chains sequenced from one sample in a study of blood T cells in healthy people across ages. PCR was performed a second time for 7 to 11 cycles using a sample-barcoded 5' primer and a J-beta primer mix. Each CDR3 protein gets one entry after TCRdb re-called the 5' RACE reads with MiXCR. The top ten hold 51% of the sample, which has a few hundred thousand distinct CDR3 sequences, approximately 52% seen once. The source material was blood. All receptors derive from a man in his 60s in good health.

V is TRBV20-1 and J is TRBJ2-7, with 14 positions matching TRBD2. Trimming at V came to 3 bases and at J to 2 bases, leaving 3 bases not matched to a gene. Per germline, CDR1 DFQATT and CDR2 SNEGSKA (reference sequence). The length of the CDR3 is 15 residues. For the CDR3, the DNA is TGCAGTGCTAGGGGACTAGCGGGGGACCCCTACGAGCAGTACTTC. It specifies CSARGLAGDPYEQYF.

The gene calls are TRBV12-3 or TRBV12-4 and TRBJ2-3; 7 bases line up with TRBD2. This CDR3 is 14 amino acids long. J lost 2 bases, V lost 5 bases, and 4 bases had no gene match. DNA of the CDR3: TGTGCCAGCAGTGGTAGCGGGCACACAGATACGCAGTATTTT. It is translated as CASSGSGHTDTQYF.

The chain employs TRBV5-1 and TRBJ2-5, with D hard to call. Trimming pared 4 bases from V and 11 bases from J, leaving 21 bases between. CDR3 length: 14 residues. Germline V gene lookup returns CDR1 SGHRS and CDR2 YFSETQ. The CDR3 loop reads CASSTASAVNEQYF. The CDR3 region has the DNA TGCGCCAGCAGCACCGCGTCGGCTGTCAATGAGCAGTACTTC.

The sample holds many counts of this clonotype. The chain is built from TRBV9 and TRBJ2-5; D is possibly TRBD1 (6 bases). Germline loops: CDR1 SGDLS, CDR2 YYNGEE. This CDR3 comprises 14 residues. V gave up 4 bases and J gave up 5 bases, with 15 bases separating them. The CDR3, as DNA: TGTGCCAGCAGCCCTAATTGGGGGCTGGAGACCCAGTACTTC. Translation gives CASSPNWGLETQYF.

The V and J genes are TRBV7-8 and TRBJ2-7; possibly TRBD1 for D (5 bases). This CDR3 has 15 amino acids. V was cut by 3 bases and J by 0 bases, with 12 bases left in between. Looked up from germline, CDR1 is SGHVS and CDR2 is FQNEAQ. This CDR3 is CASSFDRKGSYEQYF. The CDR3 DNA is TGTGCCAGCAGCTTTGACAGAAAGGGCTCCTACGAGCAGTACTTC.

The table lists this clonotype with many counts. The V and J genes are TRBV25-1 and TRBJ2-7; D is undetermined. Between the trimmed V and J ends, which lost 5 bases and 0 bases, there was a span of 8 bases. CDR1 is MGHDK, CDR2 SYGVNS, per germline. CDR3 length equals 13 residues. DNA for the CDR3: TGTGCCAGCAGTCCTTCTCACTCCTACGAGCAGTACTTC. It yields the protein CASSPSHSYEQYF.

This clonotype was counted ten times or more. One end of the junction is discordant with germline, which a read error may explain. V usage is TRBV6-2 or TRBV6-3 and J usage is TRBJ2-5, with D maybe TRBD1 (7 bases). CDR1 MNHEY and CDR2 SVGEGT come from the germline V gene. This CDR3 spans 15 amino acids. CDR3 sequence reads: CASSWTQGTGEPQYF. The CDR3 nucleotides read TGTGCCAGCAGTTGGACACAGGGGACGGGAGAGCCCCAGTACTTC.

V and J are TRBV7-2 and TRBJ1-2; 7 nucleotides line up with TRBD1. Germline V lookup: CDR1 SGHTA, CDR2 FQGNSA. The CDR3 is made up of 14 amino acids. Trimming took 5 bases from V and 5 from J; bases not matched to a gene: 8. CDR3: CASSTSGTAYGYTF. CDR3 in DNA: TGTGCCAGCAGCACCTCCGGGACAGCTTATGGCTACACCTTC.

The chain joins TRBV29-1 to TRBJ2-7, with D tentatively TRBD1 (6 bases). This CDR3 has 13 residues. CDR1 is SQVTM, CDR2 ANQGSEA, per germline. Trimming cost V 0 bases and J 3 bases, with 9 bases left between them. CDR3 nucleotide sequence: TGCAGCGTTGAAGACCCGGACAGCTACGAGCAGTACTTC. It encodes CSVEDPDSYEQYF.

The chain couples TRBV27 to TRBJ1-2; 8 bases agree with TRBD1. Germline assignment: CDR1 MNHEY and CDR2 SMNVEV (reference sequence). The V and J ends lost 0 bases and 6 bases, in that order; junction bases with no gene match: 6. The CDR3 totals 15 residues. The chain's CDR3 is CASSLSGRGRNGYTF. The CDR3 coding sequence is TGTGCCAGCAGTTTATCAGGCAGGGGGCGAAATGGCTACACCTTC.

V usage is TRBV20-1 and J usage is TRBJ2-3; 11 nucleotides align to TRBD2. The length of the CDR3 is 14 residues. After removal of 5 bases from V and 4 bases from J, the junction contained 5 bases not matched to a gene. The germline CDR1 and CDR2 sequences are DFQATT and SNEGSKA (reference sequence). The chain's CDR3 is CSARQTSGADTQYF. The CDR3 DNA reads as TGCAGTGCTCGACAGACTAGCGGGGCAGATACGCAGTATTTT.

This chain links TRBV11-1 with TRBJ2-7; tentatively, D is TRBD2 (7 bases). The CDR3 runs 16 residues. The V end was cut by 5 bases, the J end by 7 bases, with 24 bases between. Germline CDR1 reads SGHAT; CDR2 reads FQDESV (reference sequence). The CDR3 DNA sequence: TGTGCCAGCAGCCTCGGGGGCGGGAGTAGGTACAATGAGCAGTACTTC. Protein sequence: CASSLGGGSRYNEQYF. Supplemented by reference TRBV11-1 and TRBJ2-7, the full variable domain reads EAEVAQSPRYKITEKSQAVAFWCDPISGHATLYWYRQILGQGPELLVQFQDESVVDDSQLPKDRFSAERLKGVDSTLKIQPAELGDSAMYLCASSLGGGSRYNEQYFGPGTRLTVT.

The chain joins TRBV14 to TRBJ2-3, with 12 bases identical to TRBD2. The V gene end was trimmed by 0 bases and the J gene end by 8 bases; junction bases not matched to a gene: 6. The CDR3 totals 16 residues. CDR1 is SGHDN, CDR2 FVKESK, per germline. The CDR3 spells CASSQEGLAGGLTQYF. CDR3 bases: TGTGCCAGCAGCCAAGAAGGCCTAGCGGGGGGGCTTACGCAGTATTTT.

This clonotype has just a few counts. This chain connects TRBV7-2 to TRBJ2-5, with 9 bases lining up with TRBD2. Germline V gene data show CDR1 as SGHTA and CDR2 as FQGNSA. This CDR3 spans 14 amino acids. Losses at the gene ends were 2 bases for V and 4 bases for J; bases not matched to a gene: 2. The chain's CDR3 is CASSLRLAVETQYF. DNA for the CDR3: TGTGCCAGCAGCTTAAGACTAGCGGTAGAGACCCAGTACTTC.

This rearrangement joins TRBV5-1 to TRBJ2-1; 10 nucleotides align to TRBD2. The junction had 11 bases not matched to a gene; V was cut back by 4 bases and J by 4 bases. The germline V gene has CDR1 SGHRS and CDR2 YFSETQ. The CDR3 extends over 17 amino acids. The CDR3 region has the DNA TGCGCCAGCAGCCCTTCTTCGCCAGCGGGGGGGTACAATGAGCAGTTCTTC. Protein: CASSPSSPAGGYNEQFF. The full variable domain, in which reference TRBV5-1 and TRBJ2-1 provide the parts outside the CDR3, is KAGVTQTPRYLIKTRGQQVTLSCSPISGHRSVSWYQQTPGQGLQFLFEYFSETQRNKGNFPGRFSGRQFSNSRSEMNVSTLELGDSALYLCASSPSSPAGGYNEQFFGPGTRLTVL.

This clonotype was found a few times. The genes are TRBV7-2 and TRBJ2-7, with 10 bases identical to TRBD2. The trim removed 3 bases at V and 2 bases at J, leaving 13 bases unmatched. Germline V gives CDR1 SGHTA, CDR2 FQGNSA. The CDR3 runs to 18 residues. CDR3 DNA: TGTGCCAGCAGCTTTACCTTAGCGGGAGGAACCTGGCCCTACGAGCAGTACTTC. It yields the protein CASSFTLAGGTWPYEQYF.

The chain combines TRBV20-1 with TRBJ2-3, with D perhaps TRBD2 (6 bases). The CDR3 contains 13 residues. The V end lost 0 bases, the J end lost 7 bases, and 11 bases lay between the germline ends. Per the germline V gene, CDR1 is DFQATT and CDR2 is SNEGSKA (reference sequence). In DNA, the CDR3 is TGCAGTGCTAGAGATCTGGCGGGGCATACGCAGTATTTT. As protein: CSARDLAGHTQYF.

This clonotype was observed a single time. The chain employs TRBV27 and TRBJ2-7; D tentatively reads TRBD1 or TRBD2 (5 bases each). The CDR3 spans 15 residues. Between the trimmed V and J ends, which lost 6 bases and 7 bases, there was a span of 22 bases. Germline loops: CDR1 MNHEY, CDR2 SMNVEV (reference sequence). The CDR3 bases are TGTGCCAGCAGACGGGACGACGGTAAATTGGGGGAGCAGTACTTC. As protein: CASRRDDGKLGEQYF.

This chain uses TRBV14 with TRBJ2-7, with 7 bases matching TRBD1. In germline, CDR1 is SGHDN, CDR2 FVKESK. Trimming at V came to 1 base and at J to 5 bases, leaving 5 bases not matched to a gene. This CDR3 comprises 14 residues. The CDR3 DNA reads TGTGCCAGCAGCCAAGTCGACAGGGCAAACGAGCAGTACGTC. Translated: CASSQVDRANEQYV.

This sequence joins TRBV6-6 and TRBJ2-5; 7 nucleotides align to TRBD1. The CDR3 has 14 amino acids. Germline CDR1 reads MNHNY; CDR2 reads SVGAGI (reference sequence). Losses at the gene ends were 6 bases for V and 5 bases for J; bases not matched to a gene: 9. For the CDR3, the DNA is TGTGCCAGCAGCCTTGGACAGGCTATGGAGACCCAGTACTTC. Translated, it gives CASSLGQAMETQYF.

This chain uses TRBV20-1 with TRBJ1-1, with D possibly TRBD1 on 6 matching bases. The germline gives CDR1 DFQATT, CDR2 SNEGSKA (reference sequence). The V end lost 5 bases, the J end lost 0 bases, and 16 bases lay between the germline ends. CDR3 length equals 15 residues. CDR3 protein: CSAPDGRGMNTEAFF. The DNA for the CDR3 is TGCAGTGCTCCGGACGGCAGGGGTATGAACACTGAAGCTTTCTTT.

This clonotype was counted a few times. V usage is TRBV4-1 and J usage is TRBJ2-3; 8 nucleotides agree with TRBD1. The CDR3 is made up of 16 amino acids. Germline values: CDR1 MGHRA, CDR2 YSYEKL. With V trimmed by 8 bases and J by 0 bases, 10 bases remained unmatched. Here the CDR3 reads CASHLSGQGSTDTQYF. The CDR3 region has the DNA TGCGCCAGCCACCTGAGCGGACAGGGCAGCACAGATACGCAGTATTTT.

This clonotype was counted only a few times. The rearrangement uses TRBV7-3 and TRBJ2-3; no clear D. Germline CDR1 reads SGHTA; CDR2 reads FQGTGA. The CDR3 has 13 amino acids. V gave up 2 bases and J gave up 5 bases, with 8 bases separating them. DNA of the CDR3: TGTGCCAGCAGCTTACAGCTGAAAGATACGCAGTATTTT. Translation gives CASSLQLKDTQYF.

This chain links TRBV7-2 with TRBJ2-5; 10 nucleotides align to TRBD1. The J call may be faulty, since TRBJ2-7 better matches the DNA end. The CDR3 runs to 15 residues. Germline lookup yields CDR1 SGHTA and CDR2 FQGNSA. The DNA for the CDR3 is TGTGCCAGCAGCTTGGCCGGGACAGGGGCCCGCGAGCAGTACTTC. The encoded protein is CASSLAGTGAREQYF.

The chain carries TRBV20-1 and TRBJ1-1, with 7 bases that match TRBD1. This CDR3 region has 15 residues. Losses at the gene ends were 6 bases for V and 0 bases for J; bases not matched to a gene: 10. Germline V gene lookup returns CDR1 DFQATT and CDR2 SNEGSKA (reference sequence). The CDR3 nucleotides read TGCAGTGCCGGGGACAGCCTTGGGGTGAACACTGAAGCTTTCTTT. Amino acids: CSAGDSLGVNTEAFF.

V usage is TRBV30 and J usage is TRBJ1-5; D remains unclear. V shed 1 base and J shed 0 bases, with 10 bases lying between them. The CDR3 extends over 15 amino acids. From germline, CDR1 is GTSNPN and CDR2 SVGIG (reference sequence). Here the CDR3 DNA reads TGTGCCTGGAGTGGCCTTCCCGATAGCAATCAGCCCCAGCATTTT. It specifies CAWSGLPDSNQPQHF. The full variable domain, its missing parts supplied by reference TRBV30 and TRBJ1-5, is SQTIHQWPATLVQPVGSPLSLECTVEGTSNPNLYWYRQAAGRGLQLLFYSVGIGQISSEVPQNLSASRPQDRQFILSSKKLLLSDSGFYLCAWSGLPDSNQPQHFGDGTRLSIL.

The chain recombines TRBV6-5 with TRBJ1-1; 9 nucleotides line up with TRBD1. CDR1 and CDR2 from the germline V gene are MNHEY and SVGAGI. Trimming removed 1 base from V and 1 base from J; junction bases left unmatched: 7. The CDR3 runs to 17 residues. The CDR3 protein is CASSYYVGQGRNTEAFF. In DNA, the CDR3 is TGTGCCAGCAGTTACTATGTGGGACAGGGACGGAACACTGAAGCTTTCTTT.

The chain combines TRBV29-1 with TRBJ2-3; 7 nucleotides agree with TRBD1. CDR3 size: 14 residues. Germline trimming cut 7 bases from V and 0 bases from J; bases unmatched to any gene: 7. Germline-derived CDR1 and CDR2 are SQVTM and ANQGSEA. CDR3 sequence reads: CSAHRGPSTDTQYF. CDR3 nucleotide sequence: TGCAGCGCCCACAGGGGTCCTAGCACAGATACGCAGTATTTT.

This clonotype was seen a handful of times. The CDR3 DNA follows: TGTGCCAGCAGCCCCGGGGGGTTGGACTACACCTTC. Translating gives CASSPGGLDYTF. The rearrangement joins TRBV7-3 to TRBJ1-2, with D possibly being TRBD1 (5 bases). The germline V gene has CDR1 SGHTA and CDR2 FQGTGA. The V end was cut by 5 bases, the J end by 10 bases, with 14 bases between. This CDR3 has 12 amino acids.

This clonotype was seen a few times. V is TRBV5-1 and J is TRBJ2-4; D is perhaps TRBD1 (5 bases). V gave up 3 bases and J gave up 8 bases, with 12 bases separating them. The length of the CDR3 is 13 residues. In germline, CDR1 is SGHRS, CDR2 YFSETQ. The CDR3 DNA reads TGCGCCAGCAGCTACAGGACCCGGGACATTCAGTACTTC. Protein: CASSYRTRDIQYF. The full variable domain, its missing parts supplied by reference TRBV5-1 and TRBJ2-4, is KAGVTQTPRYLIKTRGQQVTLSCSPISGHRSVSWYQQTPGQGLQFLFEYFSETQRNKGNFPGRFSGRQFSNSRSEMNVSTLELGDSALYLCASSYRTRDIQYFGAGTRLSVL.